This T cell receptor beta chain was found in a study of beta chain features in type 1 diabetes. Study outcomes and limitations: Reads derived from cDNA could over-represent cells showing high TCR expression. Fewer junction insertions and more nucleotide deletions appeared in type 1 diabetes patients.

This clone was counted a few times. As yet, its antigen is unknown. It was via CD45RO/CCR7/CD25/CD127/CD95/CD27 that CD4+ naive, central memory, regulatory and stem cell-like memory cells were sorted. Expressed TCRB transcripts got sequenced, as all isolated RNA was reverse transcribed. Deep immunoSEQ sequencing covered naive, central memory and regulatory T cell samples. Using immunoSEQ multiplex PCR, the repertoire was profiled, and TCRdb retains in-frame clones only, with some absent. The profile covers just over 600,000 clones, with around 15% appearing a single time and about 0.087% taken by the ten largest. This CDR3 contains 14 residues.

The TCR originated in a young man in good health. V gene TRBV21-1 combines with J gene TRBJ1-2. TRBV21-1 is reported as a pseudogene. Sequencing was done on a sample of naive CD4+ T cells from blood. Here the CDR3 reads CASSASLGRPGYTF. DNA for the CDR3: TGTGCCAGCAGCGCCAGCCTCGGCCGTCCTGGCTACACCTTC.